The entry below gives a single T cell receptor beta chain sequence along with its context. This sample stems from a study of blood T cell repertoires in COVID-19. Across the whole study: Samples representing acute and convalescent COVID-19 were sourced from the United States, Italy and Spain.

As originally analysed: Estimation of nucleated cell counts relied on the amplification of reference gene primers. Measured with immunoSEQ multiplex PCR; TCRdb has only the in-frame clones, and not every one. V and J calls and clone size are those listed in that table; D and trimming were worked out from the DNA. The table lists 150,000 to 160,000 clones, around 84% of them singletons. V lost 5 bases to trimming and J lost 4 bases; unmatched junction nucleotides: 5. Germline V lookup: CDR1 SGHAT, CDR2 FQNNGV. The CDR3 is 13 residues long. The sequenced sample was peripheral blood. The receptor's source is a man older than 75 with acute or convalescent COVID-19. The chain combines TRBV11-2 with TRBJ2-7; 7 bases match TRBD1. The chain's CDR3 is CASSLDREYEQYV. In nucleotides, the CDR3 is TGTGCCAGCAGCCTCGACAGGGAATACGAGCAGTACGTC.